These 21 T cell receptor beta chains were all obtained from the same sample, sequenced in a study of blood T cell repertoires in COVID-19. Assay: immunoSEQ multiplex PCR; the TCRdb copy retains only in-frame clones and omits some. Of 75,000 to 90,000 clones listed, around 87% were seen once; the top ten hold under 8.5%. Sequencing was carried out using peripheral blood. Every receptor here comes from an elderly man with active or convalescent COVID-19.

The chain carries TRBV29-1 and TRBJ1-2, with TRBD1 matching 7 bases. After removal of 5 bases from V and 7 bases from J, the junction contained 4 bases not matched to a gene. Germline loops: CDR1 SQVTM, CDR2 ANQGSEA. The CDR3 has 11 amino acids. This chain's CDR3 is CSVSRQGGYTF. CDR3 coding DNA: TGCAGCGTTTCACGACAGGGTGGCTACACCTTC.

This chain connects TRBV15 to TRBJ1-2; a possible D gene is TRBD1 (6 bases). V lost 0 bases, J lost 3 bases, and 14 bases lay in between. CDR3 length: 16 amino acids. CDR1 LNHNV and CDR2 YYDKDF come from the germline V gene (reference sequence). CDR3: CATSRDQGDIHYGYTF. CDR3 nucleotide sequence: TGTGCCACCAGCAGAGATCAAGGGGACATCCACTATGGCTACACCTTC.

V usage is TRBV5-1 and J usage is TRBJ2-5; TRBD1 might be the D (6 bases). V lost 1 base and J 5 bases, leaving 15 bases between the germline ends. CDR3 length: 15 amino acids. Germline V lookup: CDR1 SGHRS, CDR2 YFSETQ. The CDR3 DNA sequence: TGCGCCAGCAGCTTGATGACAGGCGTTGGGGAGACCCAGTACTTC. It translates to CASSLMTGVGETQYF. Filled out from reference TRBV5-1 and TRBJ2-5, the complete variable domain reads KAGVTQTPRYLIKTRGQQVTLSCSPISGHRSVSWYQQTPGQGLQFLFEYFSETQRNKGNFPGRFSGRQFSNSRSEMNVSTLELGDSALYLCASSLMTGVGETQYFGPGTRLLVL.

This clone was picked up a small number of times. The V call is TRBV5-1, the J call TRBJ1-1; 7 bases line up with TRBD1. The ends lost 4 bases at V and 0 bases at J; junction bases unmatched: 6. The CDR3 loop spans 15 amino acids. Looked up from germline, CDR1 is SGHRS and CDR2 is YFSETQ. The CDR3 here is CASSGTGTVNTEAFF. For the CDR3, the DNA is TGCGCCAGCAGCGGAACCGGGACAGTGAACACTGAAGCTTTCTTT. Together with reference TRBV5-1 and TRBJ1-1, the CDR3 gives the full variable domain: KAGVTQTPRYLIKTRGQQVTLSCSPISGHRSVSWYQQTPGQGLQFLFEYFSETQRNKGNFPGRFSGRQFSNSRSEMNVSTLELGDSALYLCASSGTGTVNTEAFFGQGTRLTVV.

The chain couples TRBV5-4 to TRBJ2-3; 7 nucleotides match TRBD2. CDR1 is SGHNT, CDR2 YYREEE, per germline (reference sequence). The length of the CDR3 is 14 residues. V lost 0 bases, J lost 5 bases, and 3 bases stayed unmatched. The CDR3 coding sequence is TGTGCCAGCAGCTTGGGACTAGCTGTAGATACGCAGTATTTT. Translated: CASSLGLAVDTQYF.

The V call is TRBV28, the J call TRBJ1-5, with TRBD1 as a possible D gene (5 bases). This CDR3 is 16 amino acids long. Germline V gene data show CDR1 as MDHEN and CDR2 as SYDVKM. V was trimmed by 5 bases and J by 0 bases, leaving 14 bases between them. The DNA of the CDR3 is TGTGCCAGCAGTACAAACCGACAGTATAGCAATCAGCCCCAGCATTTT. Translation: CASSTNRQYSNQPQHF.

The chain recombines TRBV9 with TRBJ1-2; TRBD1 matches at 8 bases. The CDR3 consists of 16 residues. CDR1 is SGDLS and CDR2 is YYNGEE in the germline V gene. The J segment lost 2 bases and the V segment lost 0 bases, leaving 6 bases of the junction unmatched. CDR3 residues: CASSVGTGRVNYGYTF. CDR3 bases: TGTGCCAGCAGCGTAGGGACAGGGAGAGTGAACTATGGCTACACCTTC.

This clone has only a few counts. The chain links TRBV19 to TRBJ1-1, with D unresolved. V shed 4 bases and J shed 1 base, with 10 bases lying between them. Germline values: CDR1 LNHDA, CDR2 SQIVND (reference sequence). CDR3 length: 14 residues. The CDR3, as DNA: TGTGCCAGTAGTAACCGACAACCGAACACTGAAGCTTTCTTT. Protein sequence: CASSNRQPNTEAFF.

This clone was seen a single time. The CDR3 region is CASSEVRGGSNSPLHF. The CDR3 DNA reads TGTGCCAGCAGTGAAGTACGGGGAGGGAGCAATTCACCCCTCCACTTT. J is TRBJ1-6 and V is TRBV6-1; D unresolved. Germline loops: CDR1 MNHNS, CDR2 SASEGT. The CDR3 spans 16 residues. Trimming stripped 1 base from V and 7 bases from J, with 14 bases between.

The V gene is TRBV4-1, the J gene TRBJ2-2; 11 nucleotides align to TRBD1. The CDR3 length is 16 residues. The V segment lost 5 bases and the J segment 5 bases; nucleotides outside the gene matches: 7. Per germline, CDR1 MGHRA and CDR2 YSYEKL. The CDR3 protein is CASSIRTGGNTGELFF. The CDR3 DNA follows: TGCGCCAGCAGCATAAGGACAGGGGGCAATACCGGGGAGCTGTTTTTT.

The J gene is TRBJ1-1, the V gene TRBV10-2; 12 bases are a match to TRBD1. The CDR3 sequence is 14 residues long. CDR1 is WSHSY and CDR2 is SAAADI in the germline V gene. The J segment lost 4 bases and the V segment lost 8 bases, leaving 5 bases of the junction unmatched. The CDR3 sequence is CASGTGGGRTEAFF. The CDR3, as DNA: TGCGCCAGCGGGACAGGGGGCGGCCGCACTGAAGCTTTCTTT.

V and J are TRBV15 and TRBJ1-2; D not certain. From germline, CDR1 is LNHNV and CDR2 YYDKDF (reference sequence). CDR3 length: 13 residues. V was clipped by 0 bases and J by 6 bases, with 8 bases between them. In DNA form, the CDR3 reads TGTGCCACCAGCAGAGAGGTGGGAGATGGCTACACCTTC. Amino acid sequence: CATSREVGDGYTF. The entire variable domain, with the rest obtained from reference TRBV15 and TRBJ1-2, is as follows: DAMVIQNPRYQVTQFGKPVTLSCSQTLNHNVMYWYQQKSSQAPKLLFHYYDKDFNNEADTPDNFQSRRPNTSFCFLDIRSPGLGDTAMYLCATSREVGDGYTFGSGTRLTVV.

This rearrangement joins TRBV19 to TRBJ1-6, with 10 bases identical to TRBD1. The CDR3 sequence is 14 residues long. The trim removed 6 bases at V and 10 bases at J, leaving 6 bases unmatched. Germline CDR1 is LNHDA and CDR2 is SQIVND (reference sequence). Here the CDR3 reads CASSNDRGRSPLHF. CDR3 nucleotides: TGTGCCAGTAGCAACGACAGGGGGCGGTCACCCCTCCACTTT.

V gene TRBV19 combines with J gene TRBJ2-6, with 9 nucleotides matching TRBD1. Germline CDR1 LNHDA, CDR2 SQIVND (reference sequence). V was clipped by 7 bases and J by 1 base; unmatched bases: 8. The CDR3 is 17 residues long. The CDR3 DNA reads as TGTGCCAGTACAAAACAGGGGGCAAGGTCTGGGGCCAACGTCCTGACTTTC. The encoded protein is CASTKQGARSGANVLTF.

The chain links TRBV3-1 (or the pseudogene TRBV3-2) to TRBJ2-1; unclear D gene. V was pared by 3 bases and J by 0 bases, with 12 bases between. This CDR3 spans 16 amino acids. Germline CDR1 reads LGHDT; CDR2 reads YNNKEL (reference sequence). The CDR3 spells CASSQPLGSSYNEQFF. Written as DNA, the CDR3 is TGTGCCAGCAGCCAGCCTCTAGGATCCTCCTACAATGAGCAGTTCTTC.

The chain links TRBV29-1 to TRBJ2-3, with D perhaps matching TRBD1 (5 bases). Germline values: CDR1 SQVTM, CDR2 ANQGSEA. V was pared by 1 base and J by 3 bases, with 14 bases between. This CDR3 region has 15 residues. DNA of the CDR3: TGCAGCGTTGAAGGGACACCTCCGGTGACAGATACGCAGTATTTT. It yields the protein CSVEGTPPVTDTQYF.

The chain's CDR3 is CASSLRTATQGPQYF. In DNA, the CDR3 is TGTGCCAGCAGTTTGAGGACAGCCACCCAGGGACCGCAGTATTTT. The V and J genes are TRBV27 and TRBJ2-3; possible D gene TRBD1, 6 bases. V lost 3 bases and J 10 bases, leaving 20 bases between the germline ends. CDR1 MNHEY and CDR2 SMNVEV come from the germline V gene (reference sequence). The CDR3 is 15 residues long.

This clone has just a few counts. V gene TRBV7-8 combines with J gene TRBJ1-3, with TRBD1 matching over 8 bases. CDR1 SGHVS and CDR2 FQNEAQ come from the germline V gene. This CDR3 is 16 amino acids long. Trimming cost V 2 bases and J 0 bases; bases outside gene matches: 3. The DNA of the CDR3 is TGTGCCAGCAGCTTAAGACAGGGGACCTCTGGAAACACCATATATTTT. As protein: CASSLRQGTSGNTIYF.

This chain joins TRBV5-1 and TRBJ2-3; TRBD2 matches 16 bases. The CDR3 runs to 15 residues. The V and J ends lost 7 bases and 2 bases, in that order; junction bases with no gene match: 1. Germline V gene sequence: CDR1 SGHRS, CDR2 YFSETQ. CDR3: CASGTSGGDTDTQYF. In DNA, the CDR3 is TGCGCCAGCGGGACTAGCGGGGGGGACACAGATACGCAGTATTTT.

The chain recombines TRBV24-1 with TRBJ2-1; 8 bases agree with TRBD2. V shed 6 bases, J shed 8 bases, and the junction held 8 bases outside the gene matches. Germline V gene sequence: CDR1 KGHDR, CDR2 SFDVKD. The CDR3 length is 14 residues. The CDR3 DNA reads TGTGCCACCAGTTCGGGGGGGGCCGGCTATGAGCAGTTCTTC. This encodes CATSSGGAGYEQFF.

CDR3 DNA sequence: TGCAGCGTACAGGGGGCGTCGGGGACTGAAGCTTTCTTT. Translating gives CSVQGASGTEAFF. This chain uses TRBV29-1 with TRBJ1-1; 9 nucleotides line up with TRBD1. V lost 6 bases to trimming and J lost 5 bases; unmatched junction nucleotides: 7. Germline V gene sequence: CDR1 SQVTM, CDR2 ANQGSEA. CDR3 length: 13 amino acids.